Here is one TCR beta chain with its context. Its cognate antigen is unknown. The sample belongs to a study of cytomegalovirus exposure and HLA in healthy donors. Study at large: Earlier work reported some 110 million unique TCR beta sequences from about 200 million T cells. Notes on the study in general: In vitro work confirmed that a few CMV-associated chains recognize CMV antigens. Looking again later, the authors saw that most CMV-associated TCR beta chains seemed HLA-restricted.

PCR primers comprised 60 Vbeta and 13 Jbeta primers. Clones were sequenced by immunoSEQ multiplex PCR, and TCRdb holds only the in-frame ones, with some missing. Of about 120,000 clones detected, approximately 74% appear once; the ten largest clones hold 5.5% to 8.5%. CDR1 is SNHLY, CDR2 FYNNEI, per germline. The CDR3 spans 17 residues. The trim removed 0 bases at V and 2 bases at J, leaving 7 bases unmatched. The chain combines TRBV2 with TRBJ2-5, with TRBD2 identical over 9 bases. Sequencing was done on a sample of PBMCs. This TCR derives from a male donor in good health and CMV-seronegative. Here the CDR3 DNA reads TGTGCCAGCAGTGAAGCGCGCGCGGGGGGGGATCAAGAGACCCAGTACTTC. It yields the protein CASSEARAGGDQETQYF.